This is a list of T cell receptor beta chains from one sample in a study of CD8+ T cells in alopecia areata. Sequenced by immunoSEQ multiplex PCR; TCRdb stores in-frame clones only, minus some. This table has 180,000 or so clones, 63% appearing once. Sample: CD4+ T cells sorted from blood, taken at week 0. Source of these receptors: a human donor with alopecia areata. Both conserved end residues are part of each CDR3. The order of the fields is J gene, D gene, CDR3 length, V gene, clone size, CDR3 DNA, CDR3 protein. D genes are given only for firm matches. Not every row has a clone size; where given, it reads once, few, many or a size class.

J gene: TRBJ2-3; D gene: NA; CDR3 length: 12; V gene: TRBV30; clone size: NA; CDR3 DNA: TGTGCCTGGAGTGGGGGGACCAATACGCAGTATTTT; CDR3 protein: CAWSGGTNTQYF
J gene: TRBJ1-2; D gene: NA; CDR3 length: 13; V gene: TRBV5-6; clone size: NA; CDR3 DNA: TGTGCCAGCAGCTTGGTCAAGAACTATGGCTACACCTTC; CDR3 protein: CASSLVKNYGYTF
J gene: TRBJ2-5; D gene: NA; CDR3 length: 13; V gene: TRBV4-3; clone size: NA; CDR3 DNA: TGCGCCAGCAGCCAAGAAGAGTGGCAGACCCAGTACTTC; CDR3 protein: CASSQEEWQTQYF
J gene: TRBJ1-1; D gene: NA; CDR3 length: 13; V gene: TRBV30; clone size: NA; CDR3 DNA: TGTGCCTGGAGTGTACGTCAGGACACTGAAGCTTTCTTT; CDR3 protein: CAWSVRQDTEAFF
J gene: TRBJ1-5; D gene: TRBD1; CDR3 length: 14; V gene: TRBV7-2; clone size: NA; CDR3 DNA: TGTGCCAGCAGCCCAGGACAGGGGTGGCAGCCCCAGCATTTT; CDR3 protein: CASSPGQGWQPQHF
J gene: TRBJ2-3; D gene: NA; CDR3 length: 17; V gene: TRBV30; clone size: NA; CDR3 DNA: TGTGCCTGGAGTGCGAACCGGGACCGCGGGTGGTCAGATACGCAGTATTTT; CDR3 protein: CAWSANRDRGWSDTQYF
J gene: TRBJ2-1; D gene: TRBD2; CDR3 length: 14; V gene: TRBV29-1; clone size: few; CDR3 DNA: TGCAGCGCTCGGACTAGCGGGGGTTCGAATGAGCAGTTCTTC; CDR3 protein: CSARTSGGSNEQFF
J gene: TRBJ2-5; D gene: NA; CDR3 length: 14; V gene: TRBV7-9; clone size: few; CDR3 DNA: TGTGCCAGCAGCTTGGCCAGGGGACAAGAGACCCAGTACTTC; CDR3 protein: CASSLARGQETQYF
J gene: TRBJ2-2; D gene: TRBD2; CDR3 length: 17; V gene: TRBV5-1; clone size: NA; CDR3 DNA: TGCGCCAGCAAGTCGCTAGCGGGGGCATCGAACACCGGGGAGCTGTTTTTT; CDR3 protein: CASKSLAGASNTGELFF
J gene: TRBJ2-6; D gene: NA; CDR3 length: 16; V gene: TRBV4-3; clone size: NA; CDR3 DNA: TGCGCCAGCAGCCAAGATTCGCGGGCTGGGGCCAACGTCCTGACTTTC; CDR3 protein: CASSQDSRAGANVLTF
J gene: TRBJ1-1; D gene: NA; CDR3 length: 14; V gene: TRBV9; clone size: NA; CDR3 DNA: TGTGCCAGCAGCGCCAGTTGGCCGAACACTGAAGCTTTCTTT; CDR3 protein: CASSASWPNTEAFF
J gene: TRBJ1-2; D gene: NA; CDR3 length: 13; V gene: TRBV30; clone size: NA; CDR3 DNA: TGTGCCTGGAGTGCATTAAGTAGGGGTGGCTACACCTTC; CDR3 protein: CAWSALSRGGYTF
J gene: TRBJ2-1; D gene: TRBD2; CDR3 length: 18; V gene: TRBV2; clone size: NA; CDR3 DNA: TGTGCCAGCAGGGCGGGAGCGGGGGTTTCGAGCTCCTACAATGAGCAGTTCTTC; CDR3 protein: CASRAGAGVSSSYNEQFF
J gene: TRBJ1-5; D gene: TRBD1; CDR3 length: 14; V gene: TRBV30; clone size: NA; CDR3 DNA: TGTGCCTGGAGTACAGGGGCTAGCAATCAGCCCCAGCATTTT; CDR3 protein: CAWSTGASNQPQHF
J gene: TRBJ1-2; D gene: NA; CDR3 length: 13; V gene: TRBV30; clone size: NA; CDR3 DNA: TGTGCCTGGAGGCCGCCGGCCAGCTATGGCTACACCTTC; CDR3 protein: CAWRPPASYGYTF
J gene: TRBJ2-1; D gene: TRBD2; CDR3 length: 17; V gene: TRBV11-2; clone size: NA; CDR3 DNA: TGTGCCAGCAGCCCTGGGACTAGCGGGGCCTCCTACAATGAGCAGTTCTTC; CDR3 protein: CASSPGTSGASYNEQFF
J gene: TRBJ1-5; D gene: NA; CDR3 length: 13; V gene: TRBV2; clone size: NA; CDR3 DNA: TGTGCCAGCAGTGATGTCAGGAGCCCTCCCCAGCATTTT; CDR3 protein: CASSDVRSPPQHF
J gene: TRBJ1-1; D gene: TRBD1; CDR3 length: 17; V gene: TRBV9; clone size: NA; CDR3 DNA: TGTGCCAGCAGCCGGGTCCCGGGACAGGGAGGGGACACTGAAGCTTTCTTT; CDR3 protein: CASSRVPGQGGDTEAFF
J gene: TRBJ1-5; D gene: TRBD1; CDR3 length: 17; V gene: TRBV27; clone size: few; CDR3 DNA: TGTGCCAGCAGTCCCGACAGGGGGCGCCAGATTATTCAGCCCCAGCATTTT; CDR3 protein: CASSPDRGRQIIQPQHF
J gene: TRBJ2-7; D gene: NA; CDR3 length: 15; V gene: TRBV5-1; clone size: NA; CDR3 DNA: TGCGCCAGCAGCAGGGCGGGGTTGGATGTGTACGAGCAGTACTTC; CDR3 protein: CASSRAGLDVYEQYF
J gene: TRBJ1-1; D gene: NA; CDR3 length: 14; V gene: TRBV4-3; clone size: NA; CDR3 DNA: TGCGCCAGCAGCCAAGAGTGGGGGAACACTGAAGCTTTCTTT; CDR3 protein: CASSQEWGNTEAFF
J gene: TRBJ2-3; D gene: NA; CDR3 length: 13; V gene: TRBV6-1; clone size: few; CDR3 DNA: TGTGCCAGCAGTCCCCATCCCACAGATACGCAGTATTTT; CDR3 protein: CASSPHPTDTQYF
J gene: TRBJ2-5; D gene: NA; CDR3 length: 15; V gene: TRBV7-8; clone size: NA; CDR3 DNA: TGTGCCAGCAGCTTACTTTCCGGGGGCTGGGAGACCCAGTACTTC; CDR3 protein: CASSLLSGGWETQYF
J gene: TRBJ1-1; D gene: TRBD1; CDR3 length: 15; V gene: TRBV7-2; clone size: NA; CDR3 DNA: TGTGCCAGCAGCTCCGGGACAGGGGGGAACACTGAAGCTTTCTTT; CDR3 protein: CASSSGTGGNTEAFF
J gene: TRBJ1-1; D gene: NA; CDR3 length: 16; V gene: TRBV2; clone size: NA; CDR3 DNA: TGTGCCAGCAGTGAAGCGCTTGGGGGCATGAACACTGAAGCTTTCTTT; CDR3 protein: CASSEALGGMNTEAFF
J gene: TRBJ1-1; D gene: NA; CDR3 length: 15; V gene: TRBV5-1; clone size: NA; CDR3 DNA: TGCGCCAGCAGCTTAGGGGGTATAACGAACACTGAAGCTTTCTTT; CDR3 protein: CASSLGGITNTEAFF
J gene: TRBJ2-3; D gene: TRBD1; CDR3 length: 14; V gene: TRBV6-6; clone size: once; CDR3 DNA: TGTGCCAGCAGAGGGACAGGGGGCACAGATACGCAGTATTTT; CDR3 protein: CASRGTGGTDTQYF
J gene: TRBJ1-2; D gene: NA; CDR3 length: 13; V gene: TRBV13; clone size: NA; CDR3 DNA: TGTGCCAGCAGCTCTGACGAGAACTATGGCTACACCTTC; CDR3 protein: CASSSDENYGYTF
J gene: TRBJ2-5; D gene: NA; CDR3 length: 12; V gene: TRBV4-2; clone size: NA; CDR3 DNA: TGTGCCAGCAGCCAAGATCTCGAGACCCAGTACTTC; CDR3 protein: CASSQDLETQYF
J gene: TRBJ1-2; D gene: NA; CDR3 length: 11; V gene: TRBV14; clone size: NA; CDR3 DNA: TGTGCCAGCAGCCAAGTCAGAGGCTACACCTTC; CDR3 protein: CASSQVRGYTF
J gene: TRBJ1-2; D gene: NA; CDR3 length: 14; V gene: TRBV6-5; clone size: NA; CDR3 DNA: TGTGCCAGCACTGCAGGAGACGGCACATATGGCTACACCTTC; CDR3 protein: CASTAGDGTYGYTF
J gene: TRBJ2-6; D gene: NA; CDR3 length: 14; V gene: TRBV7-6; clone size: many; CDR3 DNA: TGTGCCAGCAGCTACGACTCTGGGGCCAACGTCCTGACTTTC; CDR3 protein: CASSYDSGANVLTF
J gene: TRBJ2-2; D gene: NA; CDR3 length: 15; V gene: TRBV2; clone size: NA; CDR3 DNA: TGTGCCAGCAGTGAGGAGGGCGGGAACACCGGGGAGCTGTTTTTT; CDR3 protein: CASSEEGGNTGELFF
J gene: TRBJ2-2; D gene: NA; CDR3 length: 12; V gene: TRBV5-1; clone size: NA; CDR3 DNA: TGCGCCAGCAGCAGGGACCCACAGGAGCTGTTTTTT; CDR3 protein: CASSRDPQELFF
J gene: TRBJ2-5; D gene: NA; CDR3 length: 13; V gene: TRBV5-1; clone size: once; CDR3 DNA: TGCGCCAGCAGCTTGGGAGCGGAAGAGACCCAGTACTTC; CDR3 protein: CASSLGAEETQYF
J gene: TRBJ2-1; D gene: TRBD1; CDR3 length: 14; V gene: TRBV30; clone size: NA; CDR3 DNA: TGTGCCTGGGCCCAGGGACAGGGGGCCTATGAGCAGTTCTTC; CDR3 protein: CAWAQGQGAYEQFF
J gene: TRBJ1-2; D gene: NA; CDR3 length: 12; V gene: TRBV29-1; clone size: NA; CDR3 DNA: TGCAGCGCCCATACCCAGGGTTATGGCTACACCTTC; CDR3 protein: CSAHTQGYGYTF
J gene: TRBJ2-5; D gene: NA; CDR3 length: 15; V gene: TRBV6-5; clone size: NA; CDR3 DNA: TGTGCCAGCAGTTTACAGCTGGGTACGCGAGAGACCCAGTACTTC; CDR3 protein: CASSLQLGTRETQYF
J gene: TRBJ2-7; D gene: NA; CDR3 length: 12; V gene: TRBV29-1; clone size: NA; CDR3 DNA: TGCAGCGTTAGAGCAGGAACCTACGAGCAGTACTTC; CDR3 protein: CSVRAGTYEQYF
J gene: TRBJ1-6; D gene: TRBD1; CDR3 length: 17; V gene: TRBV5-6; clone size: NA; CDR3 DNA: TGTGCCAGCAGCTTGTGGTATGACAGGGGGGAGAGTTCACCCCTCCACTTT; CDR3 protein: CASSLWYDRGESSPLHF